These 8 T cell receptor beta chains were sequenced from one sample in a study of tumor-infiltrating lymphocytes in primary liver carcinoma. Joint extraction of RNA and DNA used roughly 20-33 mg of bulk tissue that was unsorted. TCR beta cDNA was reverse-transcribed from approximately 0.45 ug of total RNA. The reaction used a constant-region primer and ProtoScript II reverse transcriptase. ARM-PCR was slightly modified, and three nested multiplex PCR rounds with it gave rise to the TCR beta libraries. TRBV1-TRBV30 forward primers paired with a C-beta reverse primer were used in the first two PCR rounds, which ran around 10 cycles each. Via MiXCR, TCRdb re-called the multiplex PCR reads, giving one row per CDR3 protein. The repertoire consists of roughly 190,000 distinct CDR3 sequences, with just under 85% occurring once and the leading ten covering 15% to 20%. The sample was tumor tissue from primary liver carcinoma. The receptors were gathered from a man aged 35 to 55 with primary liver carcinoma and hepatitis B virus infection.

As regards this clonotype: The conserved phenylalanine or tryptophan normally closing the CDR3 is absent here, so this likely arose from a read error. The rearrangement links TRBV10-3 to TRBJ1-4; TRBD1 matches at 8 bases. CDR3 length: 15 amino acids. Germline values: CDR1 ENHRY, CDR2 SYGVKD. The chain's CDR3 is CAISDRGREDEILFL. In nucleotides, the CDR3 is TGTGCCATCAGTGACAGGGGGCGCGAGGATGAAATACTGTTTTTA.

In regard to this clonotype: One end of the junction fails to match germline, which may point to a read error. The chain links TRBV29-1 to TRBJ2-1; D gene unclear. CDR1 and CDR2 from the germline V gene are SQVTM and ANQGSEA. The CDR3 totals 16 residues. CDR3 sequence (DNA): TGCACCGTTGATCTTCTGGACGCCAGCTCCTACAATGAACAGTTCTTC. Amino acids: CTVDLLDASSYNEQFF.

As to this clonotype: Given a much more abundant clone one base away, this may be a read error. This sequence joins TRBV28 and TRBJ2-7; 11 bases are shared with TRBD2. Germline CDR1 MDHEN, CDR2 SYDVKM. CDR3 length: 15 amino acids. CDR3 DNA sequence: TGTGCCAGCAGTGGAACCGGGACTAGCGGATACGAGCATTACTTC. This gives the protein CASSGTGTSGYEHYF.

As concerns this clonotype: Mismatch with germline at one junction end may stem from a read error. The V and J genes are TRBV30 and TRBJ1-1, with no clear D. The CDR3 covers 14 residues. CDR1 and CDR2 (germline): GTSNPN, SVGIG (reference sequence). The CDR3 nucleotides are TGTGCCTGGAGTTCCGACGTGTTGAACATTGAAGCTTTCTTT. Its protein product is CAWSSDVLNIEAFF.

The rearrangement links TRBV28 to TRBJ2-1; 14 bases align to TRBD2. The germline V gene has CDR1 MDHEN and CDR2 SYDVKM. The trim removed 6 bases at V and 8 bases at J, leaving 21 bases unmatched. There are 20 residues in the CDR3. CDR3 sequence reads: CASSRVGGLAGDIRLYEQFF. CDR3 nucleotide sequence: TGTGCCAGCAGCCGGGTTGGGGGACTAGCGGGAGATATAAGGTTATATGAGCAGTTCTTC.

This clonotype is medium-sized (0.01 to 0.1%) in the sample. The chain is built from TRBV11-1 and TRBJ2-4; D might be TRBD1 (5 bases). CDR3 length: 13 amino acids. With 5 bases removed from V and 8 bases from J, the gap between germline ends came to 13 bases. Germline CDR1 and CDR2: SGHAT and FQDESV (reference sequence). Here the CDR3 DNA reads TGTGCCAGCAGCCGGAAGCAGGGTGACATTCAGTACTTC. It specifies CASSRKQGDIQYF. The complete variable domain, with remaining parts taken from reference TRBV11-1 and TRBJ2-4, reads EAEVAQSPRYKITEKSQAVAFWCDPISGHATLYWYRQILGQGPELLVQFQDESVVDDSQLPKDRFSAERLKGVDSTLKIQPAELGDSAMYLCASSRKQGDIQYFGAGTRLSVL.

Notes on this clonotype: Germline is not matched at one junction end, which may reflect a read error. The chain links TRBV11-2 to TRBJ2-1, with 8 bases that match TRBD2. The CDR3 extends over 17 amino acids. Germline assignment: CDR1 SGHAT and CDR2 FQNNGV. CDR3 bases: TGTGCTAGCAGCATAGATAGTGGCGGGAGGTTCTACAATGAGCAGTTCTTC. Its translation: CASSIDSGGRFYNEQFF. Full variable domain (missing parts from reference TRBV11-2 and TRBJ2-1): EAGVAQSPRYKIIEKRQSVAFWCNPISGHATLYWYQQILGQGPKLLIQFQNNGVVDDSQLPKDRFSAERLKGVDSTLKIQPAKLEDSAVYLCASSIDSGGRFYNEQFFGPGTRLTVL.

A word on this clonotype: A read error may account for a junction end that differs from germline. The genes are TRBV28 and TRBJ1-2; D not certain. Germline loops: CDR1 MDHEN, CDR2 SYDVKM. CDR3 length: 13 residues. CDR3 nucleotides: TGTGCCAGCAGCGACGGATCTATTCGAGGCTACACGTTC. It translates to CASSDGSIRGYTF.